These 27 T cell receptor beta chains were sequenced from one sample in a study of CD8 T cells in ankylosing spondylitis. General study findings and limits: In ankylosing spondylitis blood, a motif of seven to nine highly homologous TCR beta variants appeared characteristic.

Antigen specificity for these receptors is unknown. Each CDR3 protein is one row after TCRdb ran MiXCR on the 5' RACE reads. Here the sample spans under 550,000 distinct CDR3 sequences, roughly a quarter being singletons. The sample taken for sequencing was blood, either unsorted or a sorted T cell fraction (not recorded which). These receptors were taken from a male donor with ankylosing spondylitis.

This clonotype has more than one count but fewer than ten. The rearrangement links TRBV12-3 or TRBV12-4 to TRBJ2-1; D ambiguous. Deletions cut 7 bases from V and 4 bases from J, with 5 bases between. The CDR3 is 11 amino acids. CDR3 protein: CASTIYNEQFF. The CDR3 DNA follows: TGTGCCAGCACTATATACAATGAGCAGTTCTTC.

The chain couples TRBV5-1 to TRBJ2-1; possible D gene TRBD2, 5 bases. Germline CDR1 reads SGHRS; CDR2 reads YFSETQ. V lost 2 bases and J 2 bases, leaving 11 bases between the germline ends. This CDR3 has 15 amino acids. The CDR3 coding sequence is TGCGCCAGCAGCTTAGACTACTCCCCCTACAATGAGCAGTTCTTC. This gives the protein CASSLDYSPYNEQFF.

The chain joins TRBV3-1 to TRBJ1-6; no clear D. V lost 4 bases and J lost 7, with 5 bases in between. Germline V gives CDR1 LGHDT, CDR2 YNNKEL (reference sequence). The CDR3 has 12 residues. CDR3 in DNA: TGTGCCAGCAGCCTTACGAATTCACCCCTCCACTTT. Its translation: CASSLTNSPLHF.

J is TRBJ2-1 and V is TRBV11-3; D may be TRBD2 (6 bases). CDR1 is SGHNT and CDR2 is YENEEA in the germline V gene. Between the trimmed V and J ends, which lost 3 bases and 5 bases, there was a span of 17 bases. The CDR3 is 16 amino acids. The DNA of the CDR3 is TGTGCCAGCAGCTTTGGTCGGGAGTCGGTCCACAATGAGCAGTTCTTC. Encoded protein: CASSFGRESVHNEQFF.

The V and J genes are TRBV20-1 and TRBJ2-4; the D gene could be TRBD1 or TRBD2 (5 bases each). Per the germline V gene, CDR1 is DFQATT and CDR2 is SNEGSKA (reference sequence). The CDR3 extends over 15 amino acids. V was clipped by 0 bases and J by 3 bases, with 12 bases between them. This CDR3 is CSAREEGRIKNIQYF. In nucleotides, the CDR3 is TGCAGTGCTAGAGAAGAGGGACGGATCAAAAACATTCAGTACTTC.

This chain connects TRBV6-5 to TRBJ1-5; 8 nucleotides agree with TRBD1. Germline CDR1 MNHEY, CDR2 SVGAGI. The trim removed 4 bases at V and 5 bases at J, leaving 7 bases unmatched. The CDR3 covers 15 residues. This chain's CDR3 is CASSSDRAWDQPQHF. In DNA form, the CDR3 reads TGTGCCAGCAGTTCGGACAGGGCATGGGATCAGCCCCAGCATTTT.

This clonotype was seen only a few times. CDR3 loop: CASSQRTGALNTEAFF. The CDR3 bases are TGCGCCAGCAGCCAACGGACAGGGGCCCTGAACACTGAAGCTTTCTTT. The chain has TRBV4-1 and TRBJ1-1; 9 nucleotides line up with TRBD1. Germline CDR1 MGHRA, CDR2 YSYEKL. The V and J ends lost 2 bases and 0 bases, in that order; junction bases with no gene match: 4. This CDR3 spans 16 amino acids.

This clonotype showed up just once. The genes are TRBV29-1 and TRBJ2-5, with TRBD2 matching 11 bases. The CDR3 totals 16 residues. Germline CDR1 SQVTM, CDR2 ANQGSEA. J lost 0 bases, V lost 6 bases, and 9 bases had no gene match. CDR3 nucleotide sequence: TGCAGCGTAACACGACCGGGACTAGCGGACCAAGAGACCCAGTACTTC. Translated, it gives CSVTRPGLADQETQYF.

This clonotype has just a few counts. This rearrangement joins TRBV7-8 to TRBJ1-1; a weak D match, TRBD1 (5 bases). CDR1 and CDR2 from the germline V gene are SGHVS and FQNEAQ. The CDR3 runs to 15 residues. With 0 bases removed from V and 4 bases from J, the gap between germline ends came to 12 bases. The CDR3 coding sequence is TGTGCCAGCAGCTTAGCGGGAGAGGGGAGCACTGAAGCTTTCTTT. Amino acid sequence: CASSLAGEGSTEAFF.

In its sample, this clonotype was seen a few times. The V and J genes are TRBV6-5 and TRBJ2-1; 15 nucleotides align to TRBD2. The V gene's germline CDR1 is MNHEY and CDR2 SVGAGI. Losses at the gene ends were 2 bases for V and 9 bases for J; bases not matched to a gene: 8. The length of the CDR3 is 17 residues. The CDR3 loop reads CASSYASGTSGRSEQFF. CDR3 coding DNA: TGTGCCAGCAGTTACGCGTCCGGGACTAGCGGGAGGAGTGAGCAGTTCTTC.

The V and J genes are TRBV7-2 and TRBJ2-1; 9 nucleotides match TRBD2. J lost 6 bases, V lost 5 bases, and 5 bases had no gene match. This CDR3 has 14 amino acids. CDR1 and CDR2 (germline): SGHTA, FQGNSA. The CDR3 is CASSGTSKGNEQFF. The CDR3 DNA follows: TGTGCCAGCAGCGGGACTAGCAAAGGCAATGAGCAGTTCTTC.

CDR3 loop: CASSRSGYTGELFF. CDR3 DNA: TGTGCCAGCAGTCGGAGCGGGTATACCGGGGAGCTGTTTTTT. J is TRBJ2-2 and V is TRBV6-1, with a weak D call TRBD2 (6 bases). This CDR3 contains 14 residues. Trimming removed 5 bases at V and 5 bases at J, with 12 bases between. Germline assignment: CDR1 MNHNS and CDR2 SASEGT.

This clonotype was found once. The chain has TRBV5-6 and TRBJ2-1; the D gene is possibly TRBD2 (5 bases). The CDR3 contains 13 residues. Germline lookup yields CDR1 SGHDT and CDR2 YYEEEE. The V and J ends lost 0 bases and 9 bases respectively, with 10 bases between them. CDR3 sequence (DNA): TGTGCCAGCAGCTTGGCGCTCGAGGGTGAGCAGTTCTTC. It specifies CASSLALEGEQFF.

This clonotype was found a few times. In nucleotides, the CDR3 is TGTGCCAGCACAAAGCTTGGCGGGGAGCTGTTTTTT. It is translated as CASTKLGGELFF. The rearrangement joins TRBV12-3 or TRBV12-4 to TRBJ2-2; D uncertain. The CDR3 loop spans 12 amino acids. Trimming shortened V by 7 bases and J by 7 bases, and 10 bases separated the two germline ends.

The CDR3 sequence is CASSLEAVSGANVLTF. The CDR3 DNA reads as TGCGCCAGCAGCTTGGAAGCGGTCTCTGGGGCCAACGTCCTGACTTTC. V usage is TRBV5-1 and J usage is TRBJ2-6, with a tentative D call TRBD2 (5 bases). Trimming took off 0 bases at V and 0 bases at J, with 7 bases between the two ends. Per germline, CDR1 SGHRS and CDR2 YFSETQ. The CDR3 consists of 16 residues.

This clonotype was counted ten times or more. This chain joins TRBV20-1 and TRBJ2-7; 9 bases agree with TRBD2. The V gene's germline CDR1 is DFQATT and CDR2 SNEGSKA (reference sequence). This CDR3 contains 10 residues. Here the CDR3 reads CSAAGTSKDV. As DNA, the CDR3 is TGCAGTGCGGCCGGGACTAGCAAGGACGTC.

This clonotype was detected a few times. The gene calls are TRBV28 and TRBJ2-5; 11 bases fit TRBD2. The CDR3 sequence is 15 residues long. Germline assignment: CDR1 MDHEN and CDR2 SYDVKM. J lost 1 base, V lost 9 bases, and 7 bases had no gene match. In DNA form, the CDR3 reads TGTGCCAGTATTCCGGGACTAGCGGTCCAAGAGACCCAGTACTTC. It specifies CASIPGLAVQETQYF.

This chain links TRBV29-1 with TRBJ2-3; D perhaps matches TRBD2 (6 bases). From germline, CDR1 is SQVTM and CDR2 ANQGSEA. Trimming left V 2 bases short and J 6 bases short, with 21 bases between. This CDR3 comprises 16 residues. The CDR3 loop is CSVEKPLGGTIDTQYF. The CDR3 DNA sequence: TGCAGCGTTGAAAAACCCTTAGGCGGGACCATTGATACGCAGTATTTT.

Ten or more counts support this clonotype. This chain connects TRBV7-2 to TRBJ2-3; 8 bases agree with TRBD2. J lost 4 bases, V lost 1 base, and 4 bases had no gene match. In germline, CDR1 is SGHTA, CDR2 FQGNSA. This CDR3 has 15 residues. CDR3 sequence: CASSLDPGGADTQYF. The CDR3 coding sequence is TGTGCCAGCAGCTTAGACCCGGGAGGGGCAGATACGCAGTATTTT.

This clonotype showed up just a few times. The rearrangement joins TRBV24-1 to TRBJ1-5; possibly TRBD1 for D (5 bases). Per germline, CDR1 KGHDR and CDR2 SFDVKD. This CDR3 is 14 amino acids long. Trimming took off 6 bases at V and 4 bases at J, with 12 bases between the two ends. The CDR3 DNA reads TGTGCCACCAGTTCAGGGTACGAAAATCAGCCCCAGCATTTT. Translated: CATSSGYENQPQHF.

The CDR3 DNA reads as TGTGCCTGGAGTCTCCGGGGGGGAAGTGAAAAACTGTTTTTT. This translates into CAWSLRGGSEKLFF. This chain connects TRBV30 to TRBJ1-4, with D perhaps TRBD1 (5 bases). The V and J ends lost 2 bases and 7 bases respectively, with 14 bases between them. This CDR3 is 14 amino acids long. Germline CDR1 reads GTSNPN; CDR2 reads SVGIG (reference sequence).

The gene calls are TRBV10-1 and TRBJ2-3, with D possibly matching TRBD2 (6 bases). The CDR3 is 13 amino acids. Germline V gene data show CDR1 as WNHNN and CDR2 as SYGVQD (reference sequence). The ends were cut back, 3 bases at V and 4 bases at J, with 8 bases in the middle. In DNA, the CDR3 is TGCGCCAGCAGTGAAGGAGGGGCAGATACGCAGTATTTT. Translating gives CASSEGGADTQYF.

The chain links TRBV4-2 to TRBJ2-2; tentative D call: TRBD1 (5 bases). Germline loops: CDR1 LGHNA, CDR2 YNFKEQ. There are 19 residues in the CDR3. V shed 4 bases and J shed 0 bases, with 21 bases lying between them. As DNA, the CDR3 is TGTGCCAGCAGCCGCCTCACAGGTCTCGGGCCCGCGAACACCGGGGAGCTGTTTTTT. Its protein is CASSRLTGLGPANTGELFF.

This clonotype appeared a few times. In DNA, the CDR3 is TGTGCCAGCAGTATCGGGACTAGCGGGGGTTGGCTGTTTTTT. It yields the protein CASSIGTSGGWLFF. This sequence joins TRBV12-3 or TRBV12-4 and TRBJ2-2; 14 positions agree with TRBD2. This CDR3 is built from 14 residues. Trimming took 5 bases from V and 13 from J; bases not matched to a gene: 6.

J is TRBJ2-1 and V is TRBV11-2, with 8 nucleotides matching TRBD2. This CDR3 is 16 amino acids long. Germline CDR1 is SGHAT and CDR2 is FQNNGV. With 8 bases clipped from V and 3 bases from J, the junction kept 12 bases outside the gene matches. The CDR3: CASADGGRPIYNEQFF. The CDR3 DNA sequence: TGTGCCAGCGCGGATGGCGGGAGGCCCATCTACAATGAGCAGTTCTTC.

The rearrangement links TRBV11-2 to TRBJ2-5; 16 nucleotides agree with TRBD2. The CDR3 spans 18 residues. V trimming: 5 bases; J trimming: 4 bases; junction bases outside the gene matches: 10. Looked up from germline, CDR1 is SGHAT and CDR2 is FQNNGV. Here the CDR3 reads CASSPSGLAGGLRETQYF. The CDR3 DNA reads TGTGCCAGCAGCCCGTCGGGACTAGCGGGAGGGCTGAGAGAGACCCAGTACTTC.

This clonotype was seen ten or more times. The chain employs TRBV20-1 and TRBJ2-1, with D possibly being TRBD2 (6 bases). The CDR3 consists of 15 residues. Germline CDR1 is DFQATT and CDR2 is SNEGSKA (reference sequence). The CDR3 bases are TGCAGCCTAGCCTTGAGGGCTAGCGTAGACAATGAGCAGTTCTTC. Translation gives CSLALRASVDNEQFF.